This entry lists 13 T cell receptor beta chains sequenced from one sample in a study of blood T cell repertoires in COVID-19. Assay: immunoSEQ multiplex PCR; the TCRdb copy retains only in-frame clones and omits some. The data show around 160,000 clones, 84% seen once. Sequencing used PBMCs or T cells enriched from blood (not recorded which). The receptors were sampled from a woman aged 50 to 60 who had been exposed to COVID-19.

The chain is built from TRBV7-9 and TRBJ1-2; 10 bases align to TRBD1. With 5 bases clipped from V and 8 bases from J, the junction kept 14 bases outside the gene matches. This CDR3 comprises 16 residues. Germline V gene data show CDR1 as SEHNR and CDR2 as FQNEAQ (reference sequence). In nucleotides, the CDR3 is TGTGCCAGCAGCGTCTCTCCGGGACAGGGGATAGACGGCTACACCTTC. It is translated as CASSVSPGQGIDGYTF.

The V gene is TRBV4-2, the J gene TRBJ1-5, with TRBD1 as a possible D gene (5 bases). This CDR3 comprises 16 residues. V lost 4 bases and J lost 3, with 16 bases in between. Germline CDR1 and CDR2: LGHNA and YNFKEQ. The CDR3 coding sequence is TGTGCCAGCAGCCCCCCCGAGGACAACTACAATCAGCCCCAGCATTTT. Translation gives CASSPPEDNYNQPQHF.

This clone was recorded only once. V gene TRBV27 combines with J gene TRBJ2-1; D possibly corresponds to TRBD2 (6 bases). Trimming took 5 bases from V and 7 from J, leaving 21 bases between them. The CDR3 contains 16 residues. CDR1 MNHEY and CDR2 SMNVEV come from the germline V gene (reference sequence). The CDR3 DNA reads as TGTGCCAGCAGTCTCCCGCTAGCGCCGGGGAGTAATGAGCAGTTCTTC. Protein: CASSLPLAPGSNEQFF.

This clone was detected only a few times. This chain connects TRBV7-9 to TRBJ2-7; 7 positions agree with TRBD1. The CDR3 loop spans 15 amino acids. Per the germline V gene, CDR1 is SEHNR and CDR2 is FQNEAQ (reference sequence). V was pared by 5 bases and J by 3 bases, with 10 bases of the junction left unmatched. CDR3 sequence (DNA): TGTGCCAGCAGCCGTGTATCAGGGACAGACTACGAGCAGTACTTC. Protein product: CASSRVSGTDYEQYF.

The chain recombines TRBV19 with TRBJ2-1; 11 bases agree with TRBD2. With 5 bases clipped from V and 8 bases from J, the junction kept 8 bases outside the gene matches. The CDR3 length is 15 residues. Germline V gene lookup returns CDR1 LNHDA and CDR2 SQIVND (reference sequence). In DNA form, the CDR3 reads TGTGCCAGTAGTCCCATAGCGGGGGGGCCCGATGAGCAGTTCTTC. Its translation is CASSPIAGGPDEQFF.

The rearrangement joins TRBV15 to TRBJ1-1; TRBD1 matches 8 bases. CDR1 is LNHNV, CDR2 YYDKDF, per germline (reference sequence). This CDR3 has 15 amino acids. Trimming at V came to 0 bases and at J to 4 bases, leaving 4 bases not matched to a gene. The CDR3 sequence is CATSRDLTGATEAFF. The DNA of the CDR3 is TGTGCCACCAGCAGAGACTTGACAGGGGCCACTGAAGCTTTCTTT.

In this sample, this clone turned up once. The CDR3 sequence: CASKTVRKVDTEAFF. CDR3 nucleotides: TGTGCCAGTAAGACAGTTAGAAAAGTCGACACTGAAGCTTTCTTT. The chain employs TRBV19 and TRBJ1-1; maybe TRBD1 (5 bases). Per the germline V gene, CDR1 is LNHDA and CDR2 is SQIVND (reference sequence). The CDR3 runs to 15 residues. V was clipped by 7 bases and J by 3 bases, with 18 bases between them.

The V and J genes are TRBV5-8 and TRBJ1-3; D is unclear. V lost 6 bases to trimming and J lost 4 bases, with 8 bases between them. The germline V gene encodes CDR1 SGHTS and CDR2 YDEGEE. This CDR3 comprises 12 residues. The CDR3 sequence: CASNRRGNTIYF. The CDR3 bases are TGTGCCAGCAACCGCCGGGGAAACACCATATATTTT.

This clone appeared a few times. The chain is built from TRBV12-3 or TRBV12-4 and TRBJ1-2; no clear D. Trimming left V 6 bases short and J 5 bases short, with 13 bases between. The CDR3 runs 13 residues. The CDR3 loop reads CASRLAISYGYTF. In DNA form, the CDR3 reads TGTGCCAGCAGGCTAGCTATATCTTATGGCTACACCTTC.

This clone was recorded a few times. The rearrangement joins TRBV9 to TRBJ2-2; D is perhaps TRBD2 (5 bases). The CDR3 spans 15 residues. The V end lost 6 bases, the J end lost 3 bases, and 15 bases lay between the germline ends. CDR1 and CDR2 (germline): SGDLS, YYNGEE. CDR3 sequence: CASTPNEGYTGELFF. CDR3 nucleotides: TGTGCCAGCACTCCAAATGAGGGCTACACCGGGGAGCTGTTTTTT.

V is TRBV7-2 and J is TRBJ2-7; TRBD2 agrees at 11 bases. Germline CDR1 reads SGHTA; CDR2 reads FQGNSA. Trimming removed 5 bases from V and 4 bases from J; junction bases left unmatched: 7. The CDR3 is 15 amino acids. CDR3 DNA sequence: TGTGCCAGCAGCCCATTGACTAGCGGGGCATACGAGCAGTACTTC. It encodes CASSPLTSGAYEQYF.

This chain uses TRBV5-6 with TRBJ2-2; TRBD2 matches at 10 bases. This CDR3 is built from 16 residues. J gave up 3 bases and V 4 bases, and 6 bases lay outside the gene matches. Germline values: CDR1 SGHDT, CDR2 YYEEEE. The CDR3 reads CASSPISGGYTGELFF. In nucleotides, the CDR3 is TGTGCCAGCAGCCCAATTAGCGGGGGGTACACCGGGGAGCTGTTTTTT.

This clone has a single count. The CDR3 DNA reads as TGTGCCAGCAGCTTAGGCCCGAGCGGGAAGAAGTTCTTC. Encoded protein: CASSLGPSGKKFF. This rearrangement joins TRBV11-2 to TRBJ2-1, with TRBD2 matching over 7 bases. This CDR3 region has 13 residues. CDR1 SGHAT and CDR2 FQNNGV come from the germline V gene. Losses at the gene ends were 1 base for V and 14 bases for J; bases not matched to a gene: 8.